The 30 T cell receptor beta chains listed next were all sequenced from one sample in a study of T cells in Graves' hyperthyroidism and ophthalmopathy. RNA transcripts served as the template for amplifying TCR beta CDR3 regions. First-round RT-PCR targeting the TCR CDR3 was performed with the HTBI primer set. TCRdb fed the multiplex PCR reads into MiXCR, producing one record per CDR3 protein. The profile shows about 290,000 distinct CDR3 sequences, 13% of them singletons. Sequences were obtained from blood. Source of these receptors: a woman aged 25 to 45 with Graves' hyperthyroidism that later progressed to Graves' ophthalmopathy.

This clonotype appeared many times. This chain uses TRBV7-3 with TRBJ2-5; D unresolved. This CDR3 spans 15 amino acids. The V end was cut by 1 base, the J end by 2 bases, with 11 bases between. CDR1 SGHTA and CDR2 FQGTGA come from the germline V gene. The DNA of the CDR3 is TGTGCCAGCAGCTTAAGTTCACACGGTCAAGAGACCCAGTACTTC. Amino acid sequence: CASSLSSHGQETQYF.

This clonotype was found many times. V gene TRBV24-1 combines with J gene TRBJ2-3; D may be TRBD2 (6 bases). With 5 bases removed from V and 8 bases from J, the gap between germline ends came to 22 bases. The CDR3 is made up of 16 amino acids. Germline CDR1 and CDR2: KGHDR and SFDVKD. The CDR3 nucleotides are TGTGCCACCAGTGTTTCCGCGTCGGGACTGCACAGTACGCAGTATTTT. It codes for CATSVSASGLHSTQYF.

This clonotype was detected ten times or more. The CDR3 spells CASSPPIPGGAGETQYF. The CDR3 DNA follows: TGTGCCAGCTCACCACCTATCCCCGGGGGCGCGGGAGAGACCCAGTACTTC. The chain joins TRBV18 to TRBJ2-5; D is possibly TRBD1 or TRBD2 (6 bases each). Germline CDR1 KGHSH, CDR2 LQKENI. CDR3 length: 17 residues. V lost 0 bases, J lost 4 bases, and 18 bases lay in between.

The chain joins TRBV19 to TRBJ1-1; tentative D call: TRBD1 (5 bases). V was clipped by 7 bases and J by 0 bases, with 15 bases between them. CDR1 and CDR2 from the germline V gene are LNHDA and SQIVND (reference sequence). This CDR3 spans 15 amino acids. DNA of the CDR3: TGTGCCAGTACGGCCATGAGGGGCATGAACACTGAAGCTTTCTTT. It codes for CASTAMRGMNTEAFF.

The sample holds many counts of this clonotype. This sequence joins TRBV7-6 and TRBJ1-1; D remains ambiguous. The CDR3 runs to 16 residues. V was pared by 2 bases and J by 0 bases, with 13 bases between. Germline V gene lookup returns CDR1 SGHVS and CDR2 FNYEAQ. CDR3 nucleotides: TGTGCCAGCAGCTTAACTGGAGGCGCCCTGAACACTGAAGCTTTCTTT. As protein: CASSLTGGALNTEAFF.

Many counts were recorded for this clonotype. This sequence joins TRBV29-1 and TRBJ2-7; the D gene is possibly TRBD2 (6 bases). The CDR3 is made up of 13 amino acids. The V gene lost 4 bases and the J gene lost 6 bases, with 16 bases spanning the gap. The V gene's germline CDR1 is SQVTM and CDR2 ANQGSEA. The CDR3 loop reads CSVVDGRSGEQYF. In DNA, the CDR3 is TGCAGCGTTGTTGACGGGAGAAGCGGCGAGCAGTACTTC.

This clonotype was observed many times. The chain recombines TRBV2 with TRBJ1-1; D gene unclear. The CDR3 covers 14 residues. The germline V gene has CDR1 SNHLY and CDR2 FYNNEI. The V gene lost 1 base and the J gene lost 1 base, with 7 bases spanning the gap. Written as DNA, the CDR3 is TGTGCCAGCAGTGAAGACGGCAAGAACACTGAAGCTTTCTTT. It translates to CASSEDGKNTEAFF.

The rearrangement uses TRBV16 and TRBJ2-2; D is possibly TRBD2 (6 bases). The V and J ends lost 1 base and 2 bases respectively, with 8 bases between them. Germline V gives CDR1 KGHSY, CDR2 FQNENV. The CDR3 length is 15 residues. The chain's CDR3 is CASSQYSGNTGELFF. CDR3 nucleotides: TGTGCCAGCAGCCAATATAGCGGCAACACCGGGGAGCTGTTTTTT.

This clonotype was seen repeatedly, ten times or more. The V and J genes are TRBV2 and TRBJ2-1; D possibly matches TRBD1 or TRBD2 (6 bases each). V gave up 8 bases and J gave up 3 bases, with 14 bases separating them. This CDR3 is 14 amino acids long. Germline V gene data show CDR1 as SNHLY and CDR2 as FYNNEI. This chain's CDR3 is CASGGLGGYNEQFF. CDR3 coding DNA: TGTGCCAGCGGGGGGCTGGGGGGCTACAATGAGCAGTTCTTC. The full variable domain, in which reference TRBV2 and TRBJ2-1 provide the parts outside the CDR3, is EPEVTQTPSHQVTQMGQEVILRCVPISNHLYFYWYRQILGQKVEFLVSFYNNEISEKSEIFDDQFSVERPDGSNFTLKIRSTKLEDSAMYFCASGGLGGYNEQFFGPGTRLTVL.

The chain is built from TRBV9 and TRBJ2-2, with 7 positions matching TRBD2. The J segment lost 7 bases and the V segment lost 0 bases, leaving 6 bases of the junction unmatched. CDR1 and CDR2 from the germline V gene are SGDLS and YYNGEE. CDR3 size: 15 residues. The CDR3 sequence is CASSVEPTSSGELFF. DNA for the CDR3: TGTGCCAGCAGCGTAGAACCGACTAGCAGCGGGGAGCTGTTTTTT.

This clonotype was observed a handful of times. This is likely a read error, given that the CDR3 carries no conserved phenylalanine or tryptophan at its end. This chain links TRBV6-1 with TRBJ1-5, with D uncertain. With 8 bases removed from V and 7 bases from J, the gap between germline ends came to 12 bases. Per germline, CDR1 MNHNS and CDR2 SASEGT. The CDR3 consists of 12 residues. CDR3 DNA sequence: TGTGCCAGCTCCCGGTTCGGACAGCCCCAGCATCTT. It specifies CASSRFGQPQHL.

This clonotype was detected many times. The V and J genes are TRBV9 and TRBJ2-1; D is tentatively TRBD1 or TRBD2 (5 bases each). Trimming took 3 bases from V and 0 from J, leaving 13 bases between them. This CDR3 contains 16 residues. Germline lookup yields CDR1 SGDLS and CDR2 YYNGEE. The CDR3 coding sequence is TGTGCCAGCAGCGAGGACGGGGCGAGCTCCTACAATGAGCAGTTCTTC. Translation gives CASSEDGASSYNEQFF.

This clonotype was seen many times. This chain uses TRBV20-1 with TRBJ1-1, with 7 positions matching TRBD1. The J segment lost 8 bases and the V segment lost 2 bases, leaving 5 bases of the junction unmatched. The germline gives CDR1 DFQATT, CDR2 SNEGSKA (reference sequence). The CDR3 is 12 amino acids. The CDR3 DNA sequence: TGCAGTGCTAGACCCCCGGGACAGGAAGCTTTCTTT. This translates into CSARPPGQEAFF.

This clonotype was detected ten times or more. CDR3 in amino acids: CATSDFRGGEQFF. The CDR3 DNA reads TGTGCCACCAGTGATTTCCGGGGAGGTGAGCAGTTCTTC. V and J are TRBV24-1 and TRBJ2-1; D perhaps matches TRBD2 (6 bases). The V gene lost 1 base and the J gene lost 9 bases, with 9 bases spanning the gap. The CDR3 loop spans 13 amino acids. Germline CDR1 reads KGHDR; CDR2 reads SFDVKD.

Ten or more counts support this clonotype. The rearrangement joins TRBV12-3 or TRBV12-4 to TRBJ2-5; no clear D gene. Trimming took 5 bases from V and 3 from J, leaving 7 bases between them. The CDR3 has 12 residues. The CDR3 loop is CASSNPEETQYF. The CDR3 bases are TGTGCCAGCAGTAATCCCGAAGAGACCCAGTACTTC.

This chain links TRBV11-2 with TRBJ1-1, with D unclear. Trimming removed 2 bases from V and 5 bases from J, with 12 bases in between. Germline-derived CDR1 and CDR2 are SGHAT and FQNNGV. This CDR3 has 14 amino acids. CDR3 nucleotides: TGTGCCAGCAGCTTAAACCCGAAGTGGACTGAAGCTTTCTTT. Translation: CASSLNPKWTEAFF.

The CDR3 reads CSARSAGGPNHEQFF. CDR3 DNA: TGCAGTGCTAGATCCGCGGGAGGGCCTAACCATGAGCAGTTCTTC. The gene calls are TRBV20-1 and TRBJ2-1, with TRBD2 matching over 9 bases. The germline CDR1 and CDR2 sequences are DFQATT and SNEGSKA (reference sequence). The CDR3 contains 15 residues. V was pared by 2 bases and J by 8 bases, with 10 bases of the junction left unmatched.

The genes are TRBV19 and TRBJ2-3, with TRBD1 identical over 8 bases. CDR3 length: 13 amino acids. Germline-derived CDR1 and CDR2 are LNHDA and SQIVND (reference sequence). J lost 5 bases, V lost 7 bases, and 5 bases had no gene match. The CDR3 loop reads CASKGTGRDTQYF. In nucleotides, the CDR3 is TGTGCCAGTAAAGGGACAGGAAGAGATACGCAGTATTTT.

This clonotype occurred many times. V is TRBV28 and J is TRBJ2-7; no definite D call. V was cut by 5 bases and J by 3 bases, with 5 bases left in between. The CDR3 has 11 residues. Germline V gene sequence: CDR1 MDHEN, CDR2 SYDVKM. In DNA, the CDR3 is TGTGCCAGCAGTACATACTACGAGCAGTACTTC. Amino acid sequence: CASSTYYEQYF.

The table lists this clonotype with many counts. The J gene is TRBJ2-7, the V gene TRBV7-8; D gene ambiguous. The CDR3 is 12 residues long. Germline V gives CDR1 SGHVS, CDR2 FQNEAQ. V gave up 5 bases and J gave up 3 bases, with 8 bases separating them. CDR3 residues: CASSANFYEQYF. The DNA of the CDR3 is TGTGCCAGCAGCGCCAATTTCTACGAGCAGTACTTC.

Turning to this clonotype: A single base separates this from a much larger clone, so it may be a read error. V gene TRBV5-5 combines with J gene TRBJ2-7; D not certain. Germline V CDR1 and CDR2: SGHKS, YYEKEE (reference sequence). This CDR3 is built from 15 residues. CDR3 loop: CAGSLESSVGSEQYF. In nucleotides, the CDR3 is TGTGCCGGCAGCTTGGAATCGAGCGTAGGAAGCGAGCAGTACTTC.

The sample holds many counts of this clonotype. The chain joins TRBV12-3 or TRBV12-4 to TRBJ2-7, with D possibly TRBD2 on 5 matching bases. This CDR3 contains 14 residues. V was shortened by 4 bases and J by 1 base, with 11 bases between the two germline ends. As DNA, the CDR3 is TGTGCCAGCAGTTACTCGGGATCGTCCTACGAGCAGTACTTC. This translates into CASSYSGSSYEQYF.

This chain connects TRBV2 to TRBJ2-3; 11 bases line up with TRBD2. Germline V gives CDR1 SNHLY, CDR2 FYNNEI. CDR3 size: 16 residues. Germline trimming cut 4 bases from V and 6 bases from J; bases unmatched to any gene: 9. The CDR3 spells CASSGTSGRLRDTQYF. CDR3 bases: TGTGCCAGCAGTGGGACTAGCGGGCGCCTAAGGGATACGCAGTATTTT.

This clonotype was detected a few times. The junction shows a germline mismatch at one end, possibly a read error. The V call is TRBV7-7, the J call TRBJ2-1; D might be TRBD2 (5 bases). From germline, CDR1 is SSHAT and CDR2 FNYEAQ (reference sequence). The CDR3 is 12 residues long. CDR3 coding DNA: TGTGCTAGCAGCTCCGTCCCGGGGGAGCAGTTCTTC. This translates into CASSSVPGEQFF. The whole variable domain, filled in from reference TRBV7-7 and TRBJ2-1, reads GAGVSQSPRYKVTKRGQDVTLRCDPISSHATLYWYQQALGQGPEFLTYFNYEAQPDKSGLPSDRFSAERPEGSISTLTIQRTEQRDSAMYRCASSSVPGEQFFGPGTRLTVL.

This clonotype was detected ten times or more. The gene calls are TRBV30 and TRBJ2-2; tentatively, D is TRBD1 (6 bases). The V and J ends lost 1 base and 3 bases respectively, with 15 bases between them. Germline CDR1 reads GTSNPN; CDR2 reads SVGIG (reference sequence). This CDR3 is 16 amino acids long. CDR3: CAWSARGRGDTGELFF. The CDR3 nucleotides are TGTGCCTGGAGTGCAAGGGGGAGAGGAGACACCGGGGAGCTGTTTTTT.

This clonotype was observed at least ten times. V is TRBV7-9 and J is TRBJ2-7; 10 bases match TRBD1. With 4 bases clipped from V and 2 bases from J, the junction kept 8 bases outside the gene matches. The germline V gene encodes CDR1 SEHNR and CDR2 FQNEAQ (reference sequence). This CDR3 has 16 residues. In nucleotides, the CDR3 is TGTGCCAGCAGCTCCCTTAGCGGGACAGGGGCCTACGAGCAGTACTTC. This gives the protein CASSSLSGTGAYEQYF.

J is TRBJ2-1 and V is TRBV15; D is perhaps TRBD2 (7 bases). Per germline, CDR1 LNHNV and CDR2 YYDKDF (reference sequence). The CDR3 extends over 14 amino acids. V lost 4 bases, J lost 9 bases, and 16 bases lay in between. The CDR3 spells CATSIGGRVSEQFF. The CDR3 DNA is TGTGCCACCAGCATCGGGGGGCGGGTAAGTGAGCAGTTCTTC.

This clonotype was found a few times. This chain connects TRBV11-1 to TRBJ2-3, with a tentative D call TRBD1 (6 bases). V shed 1 base and J shed 6 bases, with 11 bases lying between them. Germline V gene data show CDR1 as SGHAT and CDR2 as FQDESV (reference sequence). CDR3 length: 14 residues. For the CDR3, the DNA is TGTGCCAGCAGCTTAGTTTCAGGGGCGGATACGCAGTATTTT. Translated: CASSLVSGADTQYF.

This clonotype was recorded at least ten times. CDR3 nucleotide sequence: TGTGCCAGCTCAAAGGGCCTTTACGAGACCCAGTACTTC. It is translated as CASSKGLYETQYF. The genes are TRBV12-3 or TRBV12-4 and TRBJ2-5; D is ambiguous. V dropped 8 bases and J dropped 5 bases, with 15 bases sitting between them. There are 13 residues in the CDR3.

This clonotype was detected many times. The chain combines TRBV7-6 with TRBJ2-1; D gene ambiguous. Germline V gene data show CDR1 as SGHVS and CDR2 as FNYEAQ. Trimming removed 4 bases at V and 6 bases at J, with 13 bases between. This CDR3 region has 14 residues. The CDR3 coding sequence is TGTGCCAGCAGCTCCGTCCCAAGCAGCAATGAGCAGTTCTTC. This gives the protein CASSSVPSSNEQFF.